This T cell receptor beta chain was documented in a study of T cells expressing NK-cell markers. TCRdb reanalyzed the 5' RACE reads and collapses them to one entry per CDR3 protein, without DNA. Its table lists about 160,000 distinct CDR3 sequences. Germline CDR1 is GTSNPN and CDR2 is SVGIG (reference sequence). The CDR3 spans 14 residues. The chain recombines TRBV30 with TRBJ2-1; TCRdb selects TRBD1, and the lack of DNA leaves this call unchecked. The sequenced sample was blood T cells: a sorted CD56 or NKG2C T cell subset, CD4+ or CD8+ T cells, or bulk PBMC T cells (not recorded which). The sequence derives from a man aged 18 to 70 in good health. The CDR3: CAWATGVGYNEQFF. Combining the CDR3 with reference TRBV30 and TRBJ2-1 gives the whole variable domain SQTIHQWPATLVQPVGSPLSLECTVEGTSNPNLYWYRQAAGRGLQLLFYSVGIGQISSEVPQNLSASRPQDRQFILSSKKLLLSDSGFYLCAWATGVGYNEQFFGPGTRLTVL.